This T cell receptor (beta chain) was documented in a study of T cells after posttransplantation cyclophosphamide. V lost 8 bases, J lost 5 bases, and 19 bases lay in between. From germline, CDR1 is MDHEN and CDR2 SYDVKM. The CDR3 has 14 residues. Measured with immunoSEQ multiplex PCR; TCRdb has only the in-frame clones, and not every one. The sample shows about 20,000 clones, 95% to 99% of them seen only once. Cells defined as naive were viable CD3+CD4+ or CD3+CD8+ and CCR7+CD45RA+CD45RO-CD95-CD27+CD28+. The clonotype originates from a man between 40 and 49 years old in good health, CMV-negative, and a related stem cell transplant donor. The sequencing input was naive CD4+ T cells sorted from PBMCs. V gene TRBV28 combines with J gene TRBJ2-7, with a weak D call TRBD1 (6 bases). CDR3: CASSLSGVSDEQYF. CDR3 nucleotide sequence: TGTGCCAGCTCCTTATCAGGGGTATCCGACGAGCAGTACTTC.